Following are 10 T cell receptor beta chains from one sample sequenced in a study of blood T cell repertoires in COVID-19. Sequencing was performed with immunoSEQ multiplex PCR; in TCRdb, only in-frame clones are kept and a portion is missing. The sample records over 85,000 clones, about four fifths being singletons. Sequencing used peripheral blood. The receptors derive from a man between 70 and 80 years old with acute or convalescent COVID-19.

This rearrangement joins TRBV30 to TRBJ1-4, with 9 bases fitting TRBD1. V shed 3 bases, J shed 8 bases, and the junction held 4 bases outside the gene matches. Looked up from germline, CDR1 is GTSNPN and CDR2 is SVGIG (reference sequence). This CDR3 is built from 13 residues. CDR3 nucleotides: TGTGCCTGGAGCGACAGGGGGAGCGAAAAACTGTTTTTT. It is translated as CAWSDRGSEKLFF.

By sample share, this clone is medium-sized. CDR3 amino acids: CASSLSGTPKNQPQHF. CDR3 DNA: TGTGCCAGCAGTTTGTCAGGGACACCAAAGAATCAGCCCCAGCATTTT. The rearrangement links TRBV27 to TRBJ1-5; perhaps TRBD1 as D (6 bases). Germline V gene lookup returns CDR1 MNHEY and CDR2 SMNVEV (reference sequence). V lost 3 bases and J 4 bases, leaving 16 bases between the germline ends. The CDR3 has 16 amino acids.

The rearrangement links TRBV24-1 to TRBJ2-1; 10 nucleotides align to TRBD1. V dropped 7 bases and J dropped 5; count of bases not matched to a gene: 10. Germline CDR1 KGHDR, CDR2 SFDVKD. This CDR3 spans 16 amino acids. The CDR3 bases are TGTGCCACCAGGCCCAGGCTGGGACAGGGGAACAATGAGCAGTTCTTC. It encodes CATRPRLGQGNNEQFF.

V is TRBV11-2 and J is TRBJ2-7; tentatively, D is TRBD2 (6 bases). CDR3 length equals 16 residues. Germline lookup yields CDR1 SGHAT and CDR2 FQNNGV. Trimming shortened V by 1 base and J by 5 bases, and 18 bases separated the two germline ends. CDR3 sequence (DNA): TGTGCCAGCAGCTTAGCGGGAGCCTTTCCCGGGCACGAGCAGTACTTC. Translating it yields CASSLAGAFPGHEQYF.

The chain couples TRBV28 to TRBJ2-1, with D possibly matching TRBD2 (6 bases). There are 15 residues in the CDR3. Trimming removed 3 bases from V and 8 bases from J, with 17 bases in between. The germline V gene encodes CDR1 MDHEN and CDR2 SYDVKM. The CDR3 bases are TGTGCCAGCAGTTTGCCGCTAGCGCGAATCTATGAGCAGTTCTTC. This translates into CASSLPLARIYEQFF.

The chain recombines TRBV2 with TRBJ2-7, with 10 positions matching TRBD2. Germline V gene sequence: CDR1 SNHLY, CDR2 FYNNEI. The V gene end was trimmed by 6 bases and the J gene end by 0 bases; junction bases not matched to a gene: 2. The CDR3 is 14 amino acids. CDR3 nucleotides: TGTGCCAGCAGCTCTAGCGGGAGCTCCTACGAGCAGTACTTC. Its protein product is CASSSSGSSYEQYF.

The CDR3 coding sequence is TGTGCCAGCACCGCAGACAGCCAAACGTCACCCCTCCACTTT. This encodes CASTADSQTSPLHF. V and J are TRBV9 and TRBJ1-6; D may be TRBD1 (5 bases). Germline V gene sequence: CDR1 SGDLS, CDR2 YYNGEE. The CDR3 is 14 residues long. The V end lost 6 bases, the J end lost 10 bases, and 17 bases lay between the germline ends.

This rearrangement joins TRBV2 to TRBJ1-5, with D unresolved. There are 15 residues in the CDR3. The V gene's germline CDR1 is SNHLY and CDR2 FYNNEI. Deletions cut 0 bases from V and 0 bases from J, with 6 bases between. CDR3 residues: CASSEARISNQPQHF. In nucleotides, the CDR3 is TGTGCCAGCAGTGAAGCGCGGATTAGCAATCAGCCCCAGCATTTT.

The chain is built from TRBV30 and TRBJ1-5; D is undetermined. Trimming took off 0 bases at V and 7 bases at J, with 10 bases between the two ends. The CDR3 runs to 13 residues. The V gene's germline CDR1 is GTSNPN and CDR2 SVGIG (reference sequence). In DNA form, the CDR3 reads TGTGCCTGGAGTGTACGAGGGTCCCAGCCCCAGCATTTT. It encodes CAWSVRGSQPQHF. The whole variable domain, remainder taken from reference TRBV30 and TRBJ1-5, is SQTIHQWPATLVQPVGSPLSLECTVEGTSNPNLYWYRQAAGRGLQLLFYSVGIGQISSEVPQNLSASRPQDRQFILSSKKLLLSDSGFYLCAWSVRGSQPQHFGDGTRLSIL.

The chain combines TRBV27 with TRBJ2-7, with D perhaps TRBD1 (6 bases). The CDR3 runs 15 residues. Trimming took 0 bases from V and 4 from J, leaving 13 bases between them. Per germline, CDR1 MNHEY and CDR2 SMNVEV (reference sequence). The CDR3 bases are TGTGCCAGCAGTTTATCGGGGGCGTCGGCTTACGAGCAGTACTTC. It is translated as CASSLSGASAYEQYF.